Below, 27 T cell receptor beta chains from the same sample are listed, as sequenced in a study of T cells in localized non-small cell lung cancer. Assay: immunoSEQ multiplex PCR; the TCRdb copy retains only in-frame clones and omits some. Of fewer than 40,000 clones in the sample, 85% to 90% were seen once. Sample: peripheral blood, taken before any cancer treatment. The receptors were gathered from a male donor at least 60 years old with stage III lung adenocarcinoma.

The chain carries TRBV9 and TRBJ1-5, with 10 bases lining up with TRBD1. V lost 5 bases to trimming and J lost 4 bases; unmatched junction nucleotides: 9. This CDR3 contains 16 residues. Germline CDR1 and CDR2: SGDLS and YYNGEE. DNA for the CDR3: TGTGCCAGCAGTGATAATCCGGGACAGGGGAATCAGCCCCAGCATTTT. It specifies CASSDNPGQGNQPQHF.

This clone has more than one count but fewer than ten. V gene TRBV2 combines with J gene TRBJ1-6, with no clear D. Trimming cost V 2 bases and J 4 bases, with 3 bases left between them. The CDR3 extends over 13 amino acids. Germline-derived CDR1 and CDR2 are SNHLY and FYNNEI. The CDR3 DNA follows: TGTGCCAGCAGTGAACAGTATAATTCACCCCTCCACTTT. Translation: CASSEQYNSPLHF.

This clone was counted only a few times. This chain joins TRBV2 and TRBJ1-2, with TRBD1 matching 10 bases. Trimming at V came to 6 bases and at J to 6 bases, leaving 10 bases not matched to a gene. The CDR3 runs 15 residues. CDR1 SNHLY and CDR2 FYNNEI come from the germline V gene. The CDR3 DNA reads as TGTGCCAGCAGGAGGGACAGGGGTTCGTTGGATGGCTACACCTTC. Translated: CASRRDRGSLDGYTF.

The V and J genes are TRBV27 and TRBJ1-5, with no clear D. The V and J ends lost 3 bases and 0 bases respectively, with 6 bases between them. The CDR3 covers 14 residues. Looked up from germline, CDR1 is MNHEY and CDR2 is SMNVEV (reference sequence). In nucleotides, the CDR3 is TGTGCCAGCAGTTTGGGTTATAGCAATCAGCCCCAGCATTTT. Translation: CASSLGYSNQPQHF.

CDR3 sequence reads: CASRKGTDFEAFF. CDR3 nucleotides: TGTGCCAGCAGGAAAGGGACGGATTTTGAAGCTTTCTTT. V is TRBV5-6 and J is TRBJ1-1, with D possibly TRBD1 on 5 matching bases. Germline V gene data show CDR1 as SGHDT and CDR2 as YYEEEE. Trimming removed 5 bases from V and 7 bases from J, with 15 bases in between. The CDR3 spans 13 residues.

This chain's CDR3 is CASTVDRGRYNEQFF. CDR3 nucleotide sequence: TGTGCCAGTACCGTAGACAGGGGGCGTTACAATGAGCAGTTCTTC. V gene TRBV19 combines with J gene TRBJ2-1; 10 bases fit TRBD1. The trim removed 7 bases at V and 4 bases at J, leaving 7 bases unmatched. Germline assignment: CDR1 LNHDA and CDR2 SQIVND (reference sequence). CDR3 length equals 15 residues.

This sequence joins TRBV4-1 and TRBJ1-4; 7 bases align to TRBD1. V trimming: 0 bases; J trimming: 7 bases; junction bases outside the gene matches: 8. Germline assignment: CDR1 MGHRA and CDR2 YSYEKL. The CDR3 loop spans 16 amino acids. The DNA of the CDR3 is TGCGCCAGCAGCCAAGATTTGACAGGGCTGGGTGAAAAACTGTTTTTT. As protein: CASSQDLTGLGEKLFF.

The V and J genes are TRBV30 and TRBJ1-3; 7 positions agree with TRBD1. The V gene's germline CDR1 is GTSNPN and CDR2 SVGIG (reference sequence). With V trimmed by 3 bases and J by 0 bases, 5 bases remained unmatched. There are 15 residues in the CDR3. The CDR3 coding sequence is TGTGCCTGGAGCCCAGGACAGGCCTCTGGAAACACCATATATTTT. This gives the protein CAWSPGQASGNTIYF.

This clone was picked up a small number of times. This chain uses TRBV2 with TRBJ2-5, with TRBD1 identical over 9 bases. The CDR3 is made up of 13 amino acids. The junction had 6 bases not matched to a gene; V was cut back by 8 bases and J by 5 bases. Germline V CDR1 and CDR2: SNHLY, FYNNEI. The CDR3 region has the DNA TGTGCCAGCTTATGGGACAGGGCGGAGACCCAGTACTTC. Translation: CASLWDRAETQYF.

With regard to this clone: One end of the junction varies from germline; a read error may be responsible. The gene calls are TRBV13 and TRBJ2-2; D remains ambiguous. The CDR3 runs 13 residues. CDR1 is PRHDT, CDR2 FYEKMQ, per germline (reference sequence). The CDR3 spells CASSFPNAGELFF. CDR3 bases: TGTGCCAGCAGCTTCCCGAACGCCGGGGAGCTGTTTTTT. Filled out from reference TRBV13 and TRBJ2-2, the complete variable domain reads AAGVIQSPRHLIKEKRETATLKCYPIPRHDTVYWYQQGPGQDPQFLISFYEKMQSDKGSIPDRFSAQQFSDYHSELNMSSLELGDSALYFCASSFPNAGELFFGEGSRLTVL.

For the CDR3, the DNA is TGTGCCTGGAGTGTCGTCACTGAAGCTTTCTTT. Amino acid sequence: CAWSVVTEAFF. V gene TRBV30 combines with J gene TRBJ1-1; no clear D gene. V was shortened by 0 bases and J by 4 bases, with 3 bases between the two germline ends. CDR1 is GTSNPN and CDR2 is SVGIG in the germline V gene (reference sequence). The CDR3 totals 11 residues.

This chain connects TRBV6-5 to TRBJ1-1, with 8 bases aligning to TRBD1. This CDR3 comprises 14 residues. The germline gives CDR1 MNHEY, CDR2 SVGAGI. V lost 6 bases to trimming and J lost 1 base; unmatched junction nucleotides: 4. CDR3 loop: CASRMTGANTEAFF. CDR3 DNA: TGTGCCAGCAGGATGACAGGGGCGAACACTGAAGCTTTCTTT.

CDR3 DNA: TGTGCCAGCAGTCTGCAGCCCAGGGGAGGCTACGAGCAGTACTTC. This encodes CASSLQPRGGYEQYF. The gene calls are TRBV6-5 and TRBJ2-7; D may match TRBD1 or TRBD2 (6 bases each). Germline V gene lookup returns CDR1 MNHEY and CDR2 SVGAGI. The CDR3 sequence is 15 residues long. V lost 5 bases and J lost 3, with 17 bases in between.

About this clone itself: This sample includes further DNA sequences coding for the same CDR3. The CDR3 nucleotides are TGTGCCAGCAGCGTAGTAGGACAGGGTAGAACAGATACGCAGTATTTT. This codes for CASSVVGQGRTDTQYF. The chain combines TRBV9 with TRBJ2-3, with TRBD1 matching over 8 bases. V gave up 0 bases and J gave up 3 bases; unmatched junction bases: 6. This CDR3 contains 16 residues. Germline V gives CDR1 SGDLS, CDR2 YYNGEE. Full variable domain (missing parts from reference TRBV9 and TRBJ2-3): DSGVTQTPKHLITATGQRVTLRCSPRSGDLSVYWYQQSLDQGLQFLIQYYNGEERAKGNILERFSAQQFPDLHSELNLSSLELGDSALYFCASSVVGQGRTDTQYFGPGTRLTVL.

The chain couples TRBV2 to TRBJ2-4; no definite D call. Trimming left V 3 bases short and J 0 bases short, with 12 bases between. Germline V gene sequence: CDR1 SNHLY, CDR2 FYNNEI. CDR3 size: 16 residues. CDR3 DNA: TGTGCCAGCAGTGACGCGGCCCCTCGAGCCAAAAACATTCAGTACTTC. It codes for CASSDAAPRAKNIQYF.

The V gene is TRBV2, the J gene TRBJ2-1; D may be TRBD2 (6 bases). CDR1 is SNHLY and CDR2 is FYNNEI in the germline V gene. The length of the CDR3 is 15 residues. The V and J ends lost 7 bases and 3 bases respectively, with 16 bases between them. The CDR3 coding sequence is TGTGCCAGCACCCCCAGCGGACTAAACTACAATGAGCAGTTCTTC. Translation: CASTPSGLNYNEQFF. The variable domain in full, with the rest retrieved from reference TRBV2 and TRBJ2-1, is EPEVTQTPSHQVTQMGQEVILRCVPISNHLYFYWYRQILGQKVEFLVSFYNNEISEKSEIFDDQFSVERPDGSNFTLKIRSTKLEDSAMYFCASTPSGLNYNEQFFGPGTRLTVL.

The rearrangement links TRBV29-1 to TRBJ2-1; tentative D call: TRBD1 (5 bases). The V end was cut by 8 bases, the J end by 5 bases, with 22 bases between. The CDR3 is 15 amino acids. Germline CDR1 and CDR2: SQVTM and ANQGSEA. CDR3 amino acids: CSTVQRTTLDNEQFF. CDR3 in DNA: TGCAGCACCGTACAACGGACAACCTTAGACAATGAGCAGTTCTTC.

The V call is TRBV27, the J call TRBJ1-6; 7 bases match TRBD1. CDR1 is MNHEY, CDR2 SMNVEV, per germline (reference sequence). The V and J ends lost 5 bases and 7 bases, in that order; junction bases with no gene match: 11. CDR3 size: 16 residues. CDR3 in DNA: TGTGCCAGCAGTCCGTCCGCGACAGGGCGCAATTCACCCCTCCACTTT. Protein: CASSPSATGRNSPLHF.

This CDR3 is CASSLGAGGNYGYTF. The CDR3 nucleotides are TGCGCCAGCAGCTTGGGGGCAGGGGGTAACTATGGCTACACCTTC. The chain recombines TRBV5-1 with TRBJ1-2; 7 bases align to TRBD1. V lost 0 bases, J lost 1 base, and 3 bases stayed unmatched. The CDR3 is 15 amino acids. CDR1 is SGHRS and CDR2 is YFSETQ in the germline V gene.

The V call is TRBV19, the J call TRBJ1-2; TRBD1 agrees at 7 bases. Germline V lookup: CDR1 LNHDA, CDR2 SQIVND (reference sequence). The CDR3 runs to 14 residues. The trim removed 6 bases at V and 1 base at J, leaving 5 bases unmatched. CDR3 DNA: TGTGCCAGTAGCACAGGGGTTCGTAACTATGGCTACACCTTC. Translated: CASSTGVRNYGYTF.

The rearrangement uses TRBV9 and TRBJ2-3, with D perhaps TRBD2 (5 bases). With 0 bases removed from V and 2 bases from J, the gap between germline ends came to 10 bases. This CDR3 contains 15 residues. The germline gives CDR1 SGDLS, CDR2 YYNGEE. CDR3 in amino acids: CASSVGTDYTDTQYF. CDR3 DNA sequence: TGTGCCAGCAGCGTAGGCACAGACTACACAGATACGCAGTATTTT.

The chain couples TRBV10-3 to TRBJ2-7; TRBD1 agrees at 7 bases. The CDR3 length is 14 residues. Germline V CDR1 and CDR2: ENHRY, SYGVKD. Losses at the gene ends were 6 bases for V and 2 bases for J; bases not matched to a gene: 7. The CDR3 loop reads CAISLRQGTYEQYF. The CDR3 nucleotides are TGTGCCATCAGCCTTAGACAGGGTACCTACGAGCAGTACTTC.

This chain joins TRBV19 and TRBJ2-7; D gene unclear. This CDR3 region has 13 residues. Trimming took 7 bases from V and 2 from J, leaving 12 bases between them. Germline V gene sequence: CDR1 LNHDA, CDR2 SQIVND (reference sequence). CDR3 coding DNA: TGTGCCAGTACCGGTAACAGTGCCTACGAGCAGTACTTC. It encodes CASTGNSAYEQYF.

The V gene is TRBV5-1, the J gene TRBJ2-7; 9 bases align to TRBD1. V gave up 4 bases and J gave up 2 bases; unmatched junction bases: 4. The CDR3 spans 14 residues. Germline CDR1 and CDR2: SGHRS and YFSETQ. The CDR3 protein is CASSGGTGTYEQYF. The CDR3 DNA sequence: TGCGCCAGCAGCGGGGGGACAGGGACCTACGAGCAGTACTTC.

The chain joins TRBV12-5 to TRBJ1-1, with D tentatively TRBD1 (5 bases). The V end was cut by 3 bases, the J end by 5 bases, with 13 bases between. This CDR3 is built from 14 residues. The germline V gene encodes CDR1 LGHNT and CDR2 FRNRAP. The CDR3 nucleotides read TGTGCTAGTGGTTTCCTCTTGGGGGGGACTGAAGCTTTCTTT. It encodes CASGFLLGGTEAFF.

The chain links TRBV5-1 to TRBJ2-7; 7 bases are shared with TRBD1. Germline V gene data show CDR1 as SGHRS and CDR2 as YFSETQ. CDR3 length: 13 amino acids. Trimming cost V 5 bases and J 2 bases; bases outside gene matches: 4. CDR3 protein: CASSPGQTYEQYF. Here the CDR3 DNA reads TGCGCCAGCAGTCCGGGACAGACCTACGAGCAGTACTTC. The entire variable domain, with the rest obtained from reference TRBV5-1 and TRBJ2-7, is as follows: KAGVTQTPRYLIKTRGQQVTLSCSPISGHRSVSWYQQTPGQGLQFLFEYFSETQRNKGNFPGRFSGRQFSNSRSEMNVSTLELGDSALYLCASSPGQTYEQYFGPGTRLTVT.

V gene TRBV5-6 combines with J gene TRBJ2-7; D is unclear. This CDR3 spans 13 amino acids. Germline V gene lookup returns CDR1 SGHDT and CDR2 YYEEEE. The V gene lost 2 bases and the J gene lost 2 bases, with 8 bases spanning the gap. The chain's CDR3 is CASSLTAAYEQYF. The DNA of the CDR3 is TGTGCCAGCAGCTTAACGGCAGCCTACGAGCAGTACTTC.